This paragraph covers one T cell receptor (beta chain) sequence. Its antigen is undetermined. The source of the sample is a study of cytomegalovirus exposure and HLA in healthy donors. This CDR3 is 15 amino acids long. V lost 1 base, J lost 4 bases, and 4 bases stayed unmatched. Germline CDR1 SGHNT, CDR2 YYREEE (reference sequence). General study results and limits: The investigators catalogued 150 to 200 TCR beta chains as cytomegalovirus-associated.

Primers for the PCR totalled 60 Vbeta and 13 Jbeta. Data came from immunoSEQ multiplex PCR; TCRdb stores just in-frame clones and leaves some out. The sample lists around 230,000 clones, about three quarters seen once, with less than 0.6% in the top ten. The clonotype comes from a boy between 5 and 17 years old in good health and CMV-seronegative. This chain links TRBV5-4 with TRBJ2-7, with 11 nucleotides matching TRBD2. The sequenced material came from PBMCs. Here the CDR3 reads CASSLTSGSRYEQYF. CDR3 nucleotides: TGTGCCAGCAGCTTGACTAGCGGGAGCCGGTACGAGCAGTACTTC.